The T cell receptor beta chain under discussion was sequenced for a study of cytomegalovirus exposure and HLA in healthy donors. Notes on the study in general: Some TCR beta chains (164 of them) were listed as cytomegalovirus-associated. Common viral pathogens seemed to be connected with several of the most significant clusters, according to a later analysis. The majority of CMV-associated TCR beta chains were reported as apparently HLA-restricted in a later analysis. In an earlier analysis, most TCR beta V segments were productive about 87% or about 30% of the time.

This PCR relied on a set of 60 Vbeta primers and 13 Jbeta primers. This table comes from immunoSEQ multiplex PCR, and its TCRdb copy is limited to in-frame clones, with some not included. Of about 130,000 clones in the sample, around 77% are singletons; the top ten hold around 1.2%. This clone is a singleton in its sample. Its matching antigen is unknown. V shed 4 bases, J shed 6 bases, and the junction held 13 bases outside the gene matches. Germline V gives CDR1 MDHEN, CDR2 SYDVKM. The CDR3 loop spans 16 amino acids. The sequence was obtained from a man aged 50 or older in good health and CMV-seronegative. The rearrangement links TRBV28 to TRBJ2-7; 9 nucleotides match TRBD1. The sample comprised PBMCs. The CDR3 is CASSSISDRGRIEQYF. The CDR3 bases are TGTGCCAGCAGTTCGATCTCGGACAGGGGACGGATCGAGCAGTACTTC.